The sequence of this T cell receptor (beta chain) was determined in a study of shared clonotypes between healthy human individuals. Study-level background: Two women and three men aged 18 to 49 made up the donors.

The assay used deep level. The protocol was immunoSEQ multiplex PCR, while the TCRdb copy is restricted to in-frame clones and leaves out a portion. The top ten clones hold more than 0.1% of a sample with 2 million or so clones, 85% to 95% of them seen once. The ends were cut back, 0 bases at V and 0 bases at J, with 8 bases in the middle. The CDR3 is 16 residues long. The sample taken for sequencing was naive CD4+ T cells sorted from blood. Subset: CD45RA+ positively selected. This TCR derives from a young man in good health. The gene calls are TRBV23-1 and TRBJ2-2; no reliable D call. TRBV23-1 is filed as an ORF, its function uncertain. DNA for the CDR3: TGCGCCAGCAGTCAATCTCGCAGGCCGAACACCGGGGAGCTGTTTTTT. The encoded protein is CASSQSRRPNTGELFF.